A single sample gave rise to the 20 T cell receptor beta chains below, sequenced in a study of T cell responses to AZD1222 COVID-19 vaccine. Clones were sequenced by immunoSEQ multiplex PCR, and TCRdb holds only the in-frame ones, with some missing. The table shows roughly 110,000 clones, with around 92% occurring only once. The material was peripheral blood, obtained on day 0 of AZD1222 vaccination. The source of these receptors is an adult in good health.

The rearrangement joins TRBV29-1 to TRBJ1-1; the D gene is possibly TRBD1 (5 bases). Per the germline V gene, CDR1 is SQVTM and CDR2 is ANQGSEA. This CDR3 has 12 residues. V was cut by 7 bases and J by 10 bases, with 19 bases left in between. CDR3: CSASNTDQGAFF. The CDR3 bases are TGCAGCGCCTCAAACACAGACCAGGGAGCTTTCTTT.

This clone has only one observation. CDR3 coding DNA: TGTGCCAGCAGTCCGGGACTACCCAGGGAGCAGTTCTTC. Residues: CASSPGLPREQFF. This rearrangement joins TRBV12-3 or TRBV12-4 to TRBJ2-1; 7 nucleotides match TRBD2. The length of the CDR3 is 13 residues. The junction had 8 bases not matched to a gene; V was cut back by 5 bases and J by 10 bases.

This chain's CDR3 is CASGPKLANYGYTF. The CDR3 nucleotides are TGTGCCAGCGGCCCGAAGTTAGCTAACTATGGCTACACCTTC. The J gene is TRBJ1-2, the V gene TRBV5-6; D gene ambiguous. V was clipped by 7 bases and J by 0 bases, with 13 bases between them. The CDR3 totals 14 residues. Germline V gives CDR1 SGHDT, CDR2 YYEEEE.

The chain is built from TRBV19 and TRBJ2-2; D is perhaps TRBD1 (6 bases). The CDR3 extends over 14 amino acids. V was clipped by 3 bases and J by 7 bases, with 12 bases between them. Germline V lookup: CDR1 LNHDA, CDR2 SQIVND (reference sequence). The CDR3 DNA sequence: TGTGCCAGTAGTATGGGGGCACAGTACGGGGAGCTGTTTTTT. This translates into CASSMGAQYGELFF.

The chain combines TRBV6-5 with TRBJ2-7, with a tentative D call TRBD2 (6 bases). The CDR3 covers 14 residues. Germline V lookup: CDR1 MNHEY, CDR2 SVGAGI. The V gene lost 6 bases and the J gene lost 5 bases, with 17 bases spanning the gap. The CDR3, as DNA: TGTGCCAGCAGCCTCCGGGGCGGGGCCAACGAGCAGTACTTC. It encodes CASSLRGGANEQYF.

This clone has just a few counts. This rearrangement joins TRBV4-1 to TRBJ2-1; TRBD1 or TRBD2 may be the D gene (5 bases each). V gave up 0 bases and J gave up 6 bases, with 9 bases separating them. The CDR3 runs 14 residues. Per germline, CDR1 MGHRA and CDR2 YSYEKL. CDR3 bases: TGCGCCAGCAGCCAAGATAGTGGGGGCAATGAGCAGTTCTTC. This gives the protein CASSQDSGGNEQFF.

In DNA form, the CDR3 reads TGTGCCAGTAGTACGACCCAGAACACTGAAGCTTTCTTT. Residues: CASSTTQNTEAFF. The chain has TRBV19 and TRBJ1-1, with D hard to call. In germline, CDR1 is LNHDA, CDR2 SQIVND (reference sequence). This CDR3 spans 13 amino acids. V was cut by 4 bases and J by 1 base, with 7 bases left in between.

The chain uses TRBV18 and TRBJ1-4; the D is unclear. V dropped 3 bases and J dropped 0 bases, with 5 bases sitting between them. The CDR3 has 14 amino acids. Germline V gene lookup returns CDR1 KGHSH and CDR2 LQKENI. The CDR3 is CASSPGATNEKLFF. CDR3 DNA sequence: TGTGCCAGCTCACCGGGTGCAACTAATGAAAAACTGTTTTTT.

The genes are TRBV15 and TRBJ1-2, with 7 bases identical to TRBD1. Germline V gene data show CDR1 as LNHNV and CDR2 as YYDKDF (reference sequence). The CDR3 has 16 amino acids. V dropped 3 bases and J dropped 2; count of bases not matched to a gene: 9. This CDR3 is CATSSGQVFKNYGYTF. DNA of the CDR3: TGTGCCACCAGCAGCGGACAGGTCTTCAAAAACTATGGCTACACCTTC.

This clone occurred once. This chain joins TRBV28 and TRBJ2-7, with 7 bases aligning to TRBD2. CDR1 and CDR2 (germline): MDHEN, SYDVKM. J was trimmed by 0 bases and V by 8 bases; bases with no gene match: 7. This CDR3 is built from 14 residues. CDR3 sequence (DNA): TGTGCCAGCGACGGCGGGAGTAACTCCTACGAGCAGTACTTC. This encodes CASDGGSNSYEQYF.

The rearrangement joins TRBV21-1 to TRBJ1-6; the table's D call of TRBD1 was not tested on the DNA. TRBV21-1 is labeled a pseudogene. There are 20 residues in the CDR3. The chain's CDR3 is CASSKSEGQKESSYNSPLHF. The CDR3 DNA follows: TGTGCCAGCAGCAAGTCGGAGGGACAGAAGGAAAGCTCCTATAATTCACCCCTCCACTTT.

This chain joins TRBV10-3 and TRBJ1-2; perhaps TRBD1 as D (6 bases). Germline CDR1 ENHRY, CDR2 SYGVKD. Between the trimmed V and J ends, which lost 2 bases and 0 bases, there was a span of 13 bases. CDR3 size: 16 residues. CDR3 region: CAISERQGRTNYGYTF. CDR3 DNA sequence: TGTGCCATCAGTGAGAGGCAGGGGAGAACTAACTATGGCTACACCTTC.

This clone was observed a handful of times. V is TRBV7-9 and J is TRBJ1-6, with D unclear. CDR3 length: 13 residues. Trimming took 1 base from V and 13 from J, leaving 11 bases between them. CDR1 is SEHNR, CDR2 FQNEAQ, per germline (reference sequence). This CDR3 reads CASSLGRADPLHF. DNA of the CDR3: TGTGCCAGCAGCTTAGGTCGGGCAGATCCCCTCCACTTT. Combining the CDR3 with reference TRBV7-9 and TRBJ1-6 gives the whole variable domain DTGVSQNPRHKITKRGQNVTFRCDPISEHNRLYWYRQTLGQGPEFLTYFQNEAQLEKSRLLSDRFSAERPKGSFSTLEIQRTEQGDSAMYLCASSLGRADPLHFGNGTRLTVT.

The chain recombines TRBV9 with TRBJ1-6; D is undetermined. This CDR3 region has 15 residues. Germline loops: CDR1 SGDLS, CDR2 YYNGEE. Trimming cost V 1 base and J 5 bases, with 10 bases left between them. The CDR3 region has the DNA TGTGCCAGCAGCGTATCGGGGTTAAATAATTCACCCCTCCACTTT. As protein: CASSVSGLNNSPLHF.

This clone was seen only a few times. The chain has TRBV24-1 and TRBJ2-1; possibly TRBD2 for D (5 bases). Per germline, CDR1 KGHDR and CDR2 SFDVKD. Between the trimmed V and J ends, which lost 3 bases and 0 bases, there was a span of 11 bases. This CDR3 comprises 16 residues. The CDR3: CATSDPLASSYNEQFF. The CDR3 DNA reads TGTGCCACCAGTGATCCCCTAGCTTCCTCCTACAATGAGCAGTTCTTC.

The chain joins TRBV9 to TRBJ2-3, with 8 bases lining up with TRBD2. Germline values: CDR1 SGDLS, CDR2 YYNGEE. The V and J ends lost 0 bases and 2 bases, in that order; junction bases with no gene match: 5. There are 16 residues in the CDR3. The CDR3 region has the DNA TGTGCCAGCAGCGTAGTCGGTAGCGGGAACACAGATACGCAGTATTTT. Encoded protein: CASSVVGSGNTDTQYF. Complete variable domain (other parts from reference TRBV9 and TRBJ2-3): DSGVTQTPKHLITATGQRVTLRCSPRSGDLSVYWYQQSLDQGLQFLIQYYNGEERAKGNILERFSAQQFPDLHSELNLSSLELGDSALYFCASSVVGSGNTDTQYFGPGTRLTVL.

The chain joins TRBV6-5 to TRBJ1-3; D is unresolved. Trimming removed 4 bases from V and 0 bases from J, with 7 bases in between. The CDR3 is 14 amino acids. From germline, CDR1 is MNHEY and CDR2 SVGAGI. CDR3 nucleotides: TGTGCCAGCAGTTCAACGTTCTCTGGAAACACCATATATTTT. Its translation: CASSSTFSGNTIYF.

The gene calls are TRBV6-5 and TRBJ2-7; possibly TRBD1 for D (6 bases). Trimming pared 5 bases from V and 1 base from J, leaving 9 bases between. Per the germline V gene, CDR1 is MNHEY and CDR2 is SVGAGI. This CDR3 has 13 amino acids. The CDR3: CASSIRGSYEQYF. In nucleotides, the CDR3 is TGTGCCAGCAGTATCAGGGGTTCCTACGAGCAGTACTTC.

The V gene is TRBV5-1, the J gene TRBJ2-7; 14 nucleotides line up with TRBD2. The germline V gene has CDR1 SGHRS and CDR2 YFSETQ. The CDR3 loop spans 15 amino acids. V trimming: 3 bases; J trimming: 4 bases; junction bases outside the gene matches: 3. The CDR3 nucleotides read TGCGCCAGCAGCTGGGGGACTAGCGGGAGATACGAGCAGTACTTC. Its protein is CASSWGTSGRYEQYF. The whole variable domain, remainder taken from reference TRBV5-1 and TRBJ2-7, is KAGVTQTPRYLIKTRGQQVTLSCSPISGHRSVSWYQQTPGQGLQFLFEYFSETQRNKGNFPGRFSGRQFSNSRSEMNVSTLELGDSALYLCASSWGTSGRYEQYFGPGTRLTVT.

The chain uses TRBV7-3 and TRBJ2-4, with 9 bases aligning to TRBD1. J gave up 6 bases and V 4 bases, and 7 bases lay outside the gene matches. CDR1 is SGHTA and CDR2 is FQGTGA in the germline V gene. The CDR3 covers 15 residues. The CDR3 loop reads CASSSGQGGPNIQYF. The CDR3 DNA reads TGTGCCAGCAGCTCGGGACAGGGAGGACCAAACATTCAGTACTTC.